These 19 T cell receptor beta chains were all obtained from the same sample, sequenced in a study of T-cell reconstitution after alpha-beta-depleted transplantation in children. Unique molecular identifiers were used in preparing the TCRbeta library. TCRdb redid the calling of the PCR reads with MiXCR, one entry per CDR3 protein. The sample holds about 610,000 distinct CDR3 sequences, roughly a tenth seen once. Material: PBMCs from the stem cell graft donor, obtained from the stem cell graft. These receptors all come from a human donor who donated a stem cell graft to a child with acute myeloid leukemia.

This clonotype was counted only a few times. The chain combines TRBV11-2 with TRBJ2-7, with TRBD1 matching over 10 bases. Germline V gene sequence: CDR1 SGHAT, CDR2 FQNNGV. The CDR3 is made up of 14 amino acids. The J segment lost 5 bases and the V segment lost 7 bases, leaving 8 bases of the junction unmatched. The chain's CDR3 is CASKRQGAVNEQYF. The CDR3 DNA reads as TGTGCCAGCAAGAGACAGGGGGCTGTGAACGAGCAGTACTTC.

The V gene is TRBV27, the J gene TRBJ2-1, with no clear D. Germline V gene sequence: CDR1 MNHEY, CDR2 SMNVEV (reference sequence). Trimming shortened V by 5 bases and J by 8 bases, and 16 bases separated the two germline ends. This CDR3 has 14 amino acids. The CDR3 DNA sequence: TGTGCCAGCAGTAATCGGAGCCCCCTGGATGAGCAGTTCTTC. Translation: CASSNRSPLDEQFF.

This clonotype was recorded many times. V usage is TRBV5-1 and J usage is TRBJ1-6, with 8 bases aligning to TRBD1. Germline lookup yields CDR1 SGHRS and CDR2 YFSETQ. This CDR3 is built from 15 residues. The J segment lost 7 bases and the V segment lost 5 bases, leaving 8 bases of the junction unmatched. The CDR3: CASSSTGQGNSPLHF. The CDR3 DNA reads TGCGCCAGCAGTTCTACCGGACAGGGAAATTCACCCCTCCACTTT.

This clonotype was found many times. The gene calls are TRBV12-3 or TRBV12-4 and TRBJ2-3; TRBD2 matches at 7 bases. With 2 bases clipped from V and 6 bases from J, the junction kept 5 bases outside the gene matches. CDR3 size: 14 residues. CDR3 nucleotides: TGTGCCAGCAGTTTATCCGGGACTACTGATACGCAGTATTTT. Translating it yields CASSLSGTTDTQYF.

This clonotype was seen a few times. The chain is built from TRBV12-3 or TRBV12-4 and TRBJ2-3, with a tentative D call TRBD2 (7 bases). V shed 5 bases and J shed 5 bases, with 17 bases lying between them. This CDR3 is built from 15 residues. The CDR3 bases are TGTGCCAGCAGTACCCGGGGGAGGGGGGGAGATACGCAGTATTTT. Amino acid sequence: CASSTRGRGGDTQYF.

The V and J genes are TRBV28 and TRBJ2-1; D possibly matches TRBD1 or TRBD2 (5 bases each). The CDR3 runs to 15 residues. The germline gives CDR1 MDHEN, CDR2 SYDVKM. V was pared by 8 bases and J by 5 bases, with 19 bases between. In DNA, the CDR3 is TGTGCCAGCGCGTCCCGGGACCTCCAACACAATGAGCAGTTCTTC. It translates to CASASRDLQHNEQFF.

This clonotype appeared a few times. The chain joins TRBV20-1 to TRBJ2-2; the match to TRBD2 covers 13 bases. Trimming took 3 bases from V and 6 from J; bases not matched to a gene: 7. Germline V CDR1 and CDR2: DFQATT, SNEGSKA (reference sequence). The CDR3 sequence is 16 residues long. CDR3 coding DNA: TGCAGTGCTAGGGGGACTAGCGGGAATAGAGCCGGGGAGCTGTTTTTT. Its protein product is CSARGTSGNRAGELFF.

This clonotype was recorded at least ten times. V is TRBV6-5 and J is TRBJ2-7, with 7 bases identical to TRBD1. The germline gives CDR1 MNHEY, CDR2 SVGAGI. The CDR3 extends over 15 amino acids. Trimming took 0 bases from V and 2 from J; bases not matched to a gene: 4. CDR3 amino acids: CASSYSLTGTYEQYF. The CDR3 bases are TGTGCCAGCAGTTACTCGCTGACAGGGACCTACGAGCAGTACTTC.

The gene calls are TRBV10-3 and TRBJ2-4; 9 bases fit TRBD1. The germline V gene has CDR1 ENHRY and CDR2 SYGVKD. The V gene end was trimmed by 3 bases and the J gene end by 8 bases; junction bases not matched to a gene: 5. The CDR3 spans 14 residues. CDR3 sequence: CAISERDREDIQYF. The DNA for the CDR3 is TGTGCCATCAGTGAAAGGGACAGGGAGGACATTCAGTACTTC.

This clonotype was seen repeatedly, ten times or more. V is TRBV5-1 and J is TRBJ2-1, with 7 bases that match TRBD1. Trimming cost V 0 bases and J 3 bases; bases outside gene matches: 3. The germline V gene encodes CDR1 SGHRS and CDR2 YFSETQ. The CDR3 is 15 amino acids. The DNA for the CDR3 is TGCGCCAGCAGCTTGGAACAGGGGAGCTACAATGAGCAGTTCTTC. Its translation is CASSLEQGSYNEQFF.

Comments on this clonotype: This may be a read error, as it is one base from a much larger clone. J is TRBJ2-7 and V is TRBV15, with 9 bases that match TRBD1. CDR3 length: 16 residues. Germline CDR1 and CDR2: LNHNV and YYDKDF (reference sequence). CDR3 loop: CATRRDLRDRVYEQYF. CDR3 bases: TGTGCCACCAGAAGAGATCTTCGGGACAGGGTATACGAGCAGTACTTC.

A few counts support this clonotype. DNA of the CDR3: TGCAGCGTTCAAGGGAACTCCTACGAGCAGTACTTC. It specifies CSVQGNSYEQYF. V is TRBV29-1 and J is TRBJ2-7; D unclear. The germline CDR1 and CDR2 sequences are SQVTM and ANQGSEA. Trimming removed 5 bases at V and 0 bases at J, with 8 bases between. The CDR3 extends over 12 amino acids.

J is TRBJ2-7 and V is TRBV18, with 8 bases aligning to TRBD1. J was trimmed by 6 bases and V by 4 bases; bases with no gene match: 5. Germline CDR1 and CDR2: KGHSH and LQKENI. The CDR3 spans 13 residues. The CDR3 region has the DNA TGTGCCAGCTCACTTACGACAGGGGTCGAGCAGTACTTC. Amino acid sequence: CASSLTTGVEQYF.

The J gene is TRBJ2-7, the V gene TRBV11-2, with TRBD2 as a possible D gene (6 bases). Looked up from germline, CDR1 is SGHAT and CDR2 is FQNNGV. This CDR3 contains 15 residues. Trimming pared 5 bases from V and 1 base from J, leaving 15 bases between. CDR3 nucleotide sequence: TGTGCCAGCAGCCTCACCGAAGGGAGGTCCTACGAGCAGTACGTC. Translation: CASSLTEGRSYEQYV.

The sample holds a few counts of this clonotype. V is TRBV29-1 and J is TRBJ2-1; 10 nucleotides match TRBD2. V lost 4 bases, J lost 2 bases, and 8 bases stayed unmatched. CDR1 SQVTM and CDR2 ANQGSEA come from the germline V gene. There are 16 residues in the CDR3. The CDR3 DNA sequence: TGCAGCGTTGTTGTAGCGGGAGGCTTTACCTACAATGAGCAGTTCTTC. Translation gives CSVVVAGGFTYNEQFF.

The CDR3 nucleotides read TGTGCCAGCAGTCGCCGGGCCCCTGAAGGGACTAGCAATGAGCAGTTCTTC. It is translated as CASSRRAPEGTSNEQFF. The chain carries TRBV6-2 or TRBV6-3 and TRBJ2-1, with 8 bases identical to TRBD2. CDR3 length equals 17 residues. Per germline, CDR1 MNHEY and CDR2 SVGEGT. The trim removed 5 bases at V and 6 bases at J, leaving 15 bases unmatched.

V and J are TRBV29-1 and TRBJ1-1, with TRBD1 matching over 9 bases. The germline CDR1 and CDR2 sequences are SQVTM and ANQGSEA. CDR3 size: 12 residues. V shed 7 bases and J 3 bases; nucleotides not matched to a gene: 3. CDR3: CSGGQGYTEAFF. CDR3 DNA: TGCAGCGGCGGACAGGGGTACACTGAAGCTTTCTTT. Full variable domain (remainder filled in from reference TRBV29-1 and TRBJ1-1): SAVISQKPSRDICQRGTSLTIQCQVDSQVTMMFWYRQQPGQSLTLIATANQGSEATYESGFVIDKFPISRPNLTFSTLTVSNMSPEDSSIYLCSGGQGYTEAFFGQGTRLTVV.

This chain uses TRBV12-3 or TRBV12-4 with TRBJ1-2, with unresolved D. The CDR3 totals 13 residues. With 2 bases removed from V and 10 bases from J, the gap between germline ends came to 14 bases. The CDR3 region is CASSLRADVVYTF. The CDR3 bases are TGTGCCAGCAGTTTACGGGCCGATGTGGTCTACACCTTC.

This clonotype was seen many times. This sequence joins TRBV29-1 and TRBJ2-1; possible D gene TRBD1, 6 bases. There are 13 residues in the CDR3. V shed 5 bases and J shed 4 bases, with 12 bases lying between them. Germline V gives CDR1 SQVTM, CDR2 ANQGSEA. Here the CDR3 DNA reads TGCAGCGTTCGTAATGACAGGTACAATGAGCAGTTCTTC. Translating gives CSVRNDRYNEQFF.